Shown below are 22 T cell receptor beta chains from a single sample sequenced in a study of T cell responses to AZD1222 COVID-19 vaccine. The data were produced by immunoSEQ multiplex PCR, yet TCRdb's version contains in-frame clones alone and is incomplete. This table holds some 200,000 clones, roughly 92% found once. The specimen was peripheral blood, collected 28 days after the second AZD1222 dose. The receptor set was obtained from an adult who received the AZD1222 COVID-19 vaccine.

The chain joins TRBV6-5 to TRBJ2-1; D may be TRBD1 or TRBD2 (5 bases each). The CDR3 contains 15 residues. Germline V lookup: CDR1 MNHEY, CDR2 SVGAGI. V was pared by 0 bases and J by 6 bases, with 12 bases between. This chain's CDR3 is CASSYSNYGGNEQFF. As DNA, the CDR3 is TGTGCCAGCAGTTACTCGAATTATGGGGGCAATGAGCAGTTCTTC.

This clone was detected only once. This chain connects TRBV28 to TRBJ2-7, with TRBD1 as a possible D gene (6 bases). V was cut by 1 base and J by 5 bases, with 15 bases left in between. Germline V gene lookup returns CDR1 MDHEN and CDR2 SYDVKM. The CDR3 sequence is 15 residues long. CDR3 sequence (DNA): TGTGCCAGCAGTTTATCTGCGCTGGGGGCGCACGAGCAGTACTTC. Translating gives CASSLSALGAHEQYF. Full variable domain (rest looked up from reference TRBV28 and TRBJ2-7): DVKVTQSSRYLVKRTGEKVFLECVQDMDHENMFWYRQDPGLGLRLIYFSYDVKMKEKGDIPEGYSVSREKKERFSLILESASTNQTSMYLCASSLSALGAHEQYFGPGTRLTVT.

The CDR3 loop is CASSGSGTGAPNTEAFF. CDR3 bases: TGTGCCAGCAGTGGATCCGGGACAGGGGCACCGAACACTGAAGCTTTCTTT. The chain combines TRBV2 with TRBJ1-1; TRBD1 matches at 10 bases. Germline-derived CDR1 and CDR2 are SNHLY and FYNNEI. The CDR3 is 17 amino acids. The V gene end was trimmed by 4 bases and the J gene end by 1 base; junction bases not matched to a gene: 9.

This clone was recorded only once. The rearrangement joins TRBV7-3 to TRBJ2-5; 7 bases align to TRBD2. This CDR3 comprises 14 residues. The trim removed 2 bases at V and 3 bases at J, leaving 3 bases unmatched. Germline CDR1 is SGHTA and CDR2 is FQGTGA. As DNA, the CDR3 is TGTGCCAGCAGCTTACAGCGGGGCGAAGAGACCCAGTACTTC. This translates into CASSLQRGEETQYF.

The chain joins TRBV27 to TRBJ2-7, with 10 positions matching TRBD1. Per the germline V gene, CDR1 is MNHEY and CDR2 is SMNVEV (reference sequence). V was pared by 4 bases and J by 11 bases, with 8 bases of the junction left unmatched. CDR3 length: 13 amino acids. The CDR3 loop reads CASSSARTGGEYF. CDR3 nucleotide sequence: TGTGCCAGCAGTTCGGCGAGGACAGGGGGGGAGTACTTC.

This chain joins TRBV5-1 and TRBJ1-3, with D uncertain. Per the germline V gene, CDR1 is SGHRS and CDR2 is YFSETQ. Trimming took 0 bases from V and 0 from J, leaving 7 bases between them. This CDR3 is 15 amino acids long. CDR3: CASSLDMRSGNTIYF. Written as DNA, the CDR3 is TGCGCCAGCAGCTTGGACATGCGCTCTGGAAACACCATATATTTT.

V gene TRBV28 combines with J gene TRBJ2-3; D uncertain. From germline, CDR1 is MDHEN and CDR2 SYDVKM. This CDR3 has 13 amino acids. The germline V and J ends were trimmed by 5 bases and 8 bases, with 14 bases remaining between them. The CDR3: CASSGQSFGTQYF. In nucleotides, the CDR3 is TGTGCCAGCAGTGGTCAGTCGTTCGGTACGCAGTATTTT.

The V call is TRBV11-2, the J call TRBJ2-1; perhaps TRBD2 as D (6 bases). Trimming removed 4 bases from V and 0 bases from J, with 22 bases in between. Germline V gene data show CDR1 as SGHAT and CDR2 as FQNNGV. This CDR3 has 19 residues. The CDR3 spells CASSSLRDSRGSSYNEQFF. The CDR3 bases are TGTGCCAGCAGCTCTCTTCGGGACTCCCGGGGGAGCTCCTACAATGAGCAGTTCTTC.

The chain employs TRBV7-2 and TRBJ1-1, with D possibly matching TRBD1 (6 bases). The CDR3 runs to 13 residues. The germline gives CDR1 SGHTA, CDR2 FQGNSA. V lost 5 bases and J 3 bases, leaving 10 bases between the germline ends. CDR3 coding DNA: TGTGCCAGCAGCCCCAACAGGGACACTGAAGCTTTCTTT. Its protein is CASSPNRDTEAFF.

The chain joins TRBV27 to TRBJ1-1; 9 nucleotides align to TRBD1. Per the germline V gene, CDR1 is MNHEY and CDR2 is SMNVEV (reference sequence). The V segment lost 8 bases and the J segment 4 bases; nucleotides outside the gene matches: 8. CDR3 length: 14 amino acids. The CDR3 DNA reads TGTGCCAGCGGACGGACAGGGGAAGTCACTGAAGCTTTCTTT. Translation: CASGRTGEVTEAFF.

This chain links TRBV28 with TRBJ2-1, with TRBD2 identical over 8 bases. V gave up 5 bases and J gave up 0 bases; unmatched junction bases: 18. Germline CDR1 is MDHEN and CDR2 is SYDVKM. CDR3 length: 20 amino acids. In DNA, the CDR3 is TGTGCCAGCAGTCCAGGAGCGGGAGCGTTTGAGGGTAGCTCCTACAATGAGCAGTTCTTC. This sequence encodes CASSPGAGAFEGSSYNEQFF.

The chain recombines TRBV16 with TRBJ1-1; D remains ambiguous. V lost 0 bases and J 7 bases, leaving 12 bases between the germline ends. Germline V lookup: CDR1 KGHSY, CDR2 FQNENV. CDR3 length equals 14 residues. For the CDR3, the DNA is TGTGCCAGCAGCCAATCGACCGCGAGGTTTGAAGCTTTCTTT. This encodes CASSQSTARFEAFF.

The V and J genes are TRBV10-1 and TRBJ1-6; D uncertain. The CDR3 covers 13 residues. Trimming took off 0 bases at V and 7 bases at J, with 4 bases between the two ends. Germline V CDR1 and CDR2: WNHNN, SYGVQD (reference sequence). This CDR3 reads CASSESGNSPLHF. CDR3 in DNA: TGCGCCAGCAGTGAGTCTGGGAATTCACCCCTCCACTTT.

CDR3 residues: CASRASSGANVLTF. As DNA, the CDR3 is TGTGCCAGCAGAGCAAGCTCTGGGGCCAACGTCCTGACTTTC. The chain has TRBV6-5 and TRBJ2-6, with unresolved D. Trimming stripped 6 bases from V and 0 bases from J, with 6 bases between. The CDR3 length is 14 residues. Germline CDR1 is MNHEY and CDR2 is SVGAGI.

This chain uses TRBV3-1 (or the pseudogene TRBV3-2) with TRBJ1-3; no reliable D call. CDR3 length: 14 amino acids. Germline CDR1 reads LGHDT; CDR2 reads YNNKEL (reference sequence). The ends were cut back, 4 bases at V and 4 bases at J, with 11 bases in the middle. CDR3 in amino acids: CASSRRDAGNTIYF. The DNA of the CDR3 is TGTGCCAGCAGCCGACGGGATGCCGGAAACACCATATATTTT.

This clone occurred a few times. The chain carries TRBV18 and TRBJ2-3; no clear D gene. The CDR3 is made up of 13 amino acids. The germline V and J ends were trimmed by 4 bases and 3 bases, with 8 bases remaining between them. Germline lookup yields CDR1 KGHSH and CDR2 LQKENI. The CDR3 loop is CASSLALTDTQYF. DNA of the CDR3: TGTGCCAGCTCACTAGCTTTGACAGATACGCAGTATTTT.

V is TRBV28 and J is TRBJ2-7, with no clear D. CDR1 and CDR2 (germline): MDHEN, SYDVKM. The germline V and J ends were trimmed by 5 bases and 5 bases, with 10 bases remaining between them. This CDR3 is 12 amino acids long. The CDR3 sequence: CASSTPRNEQYF. The CDR3 DNA reads as TGTGCCAGCAGTACCCCTAGAAACGAGCAGTACTTC.

The V call is TRBV18, the J call TRBJ1-1, with D possibly TRBD1 on 6 matching bases. V was trimmed by 3 bases and J by 7 bases, leaving 15 bases between them. CDR3 size: 14 residues. Per germline, CDR1 KGHSH and CDR2 LQKENI. The CDR3 loop reads CASSPGGGRLEAFF. The DNA for the CDR3 is TGTGCCAGCTCACCGGGGGGGGGCCGCCTTGAAGCTTTCTTT.

V is TRBV18 and J is TRBJ2-7; no clear D gene. The V and J ends lost 3 bases and 3 bases respectively, with 9 bases between them. The CDR3 is 13 residues long. Germline V CDR1 and CDR2: KGHSH, LQKENI. The CDR3 nucleotides read TGTGCCAGCTCACCGCGGCAGGTCTACGAGCAGTACTTC. Translated: CASSPRQVYEQYF.

CDR3 in amino acids: CASSLLAGGPWETQYF. In DNA, the CDR3 is TGTGCCAGCAGCTTGTTAGCGGGAGGGCCGTGGGAGACCCAGTACTTC. The V and J genes are TRBV5-4 and TRBJ2-5, with 11 bases that match TRBD2. The junction had 7 bases not matched to a gene; V was cut back by 1 base and J by 5 bases. CDR3 size: 16 residues. CDR1 and CDR2 (germline): SGHNT, YYREEE (reference sequence).

The rearrangement joins TRBV5-1 to TRBJ2-3; 10 nucleotides line up with TRBD1. The V and J ends lost 4 bases and 4 bases, in that order; junction bases with no gene match: 6. Germline CDR1 is SGHRS and CDR2 is YFSETQ. The CDR3 is 15 amino acids. The CDR3 nucleotides are TGCGCCAGCAGCCCGGGACAGGGGCTCTCAGATACGCAGTATTTT. Translated, it gives CASSPGQGLSDTQYF.

The rearrangement joins TRBV5-1 to TRBJ2-1; TRBD2 is a possible D gene (5 bases). There are 19 residues in the CDR3. V shed 2 bases and J shed 0 bases, with 21 bases lying between them. Germline V gives CDR1 SGHRS, CDR2 YFSETQ. CDR3 sequence (DNA): TGCGCCAGCAGCTTAACTAGGTCTCCGAGGGAAAGCTCCTACAATGAGCAGTTCTTC. This encodes CASSLTRSPRESSYNEQFF.